The 9 T cell receptor beta chains reported below all come from one sample, sequenced in a study of response to subunit inactivated influenza vaccine. One entry per CDR3 protein results from TCRdb running MiXCR on the RT-PCR reads. Among about 180,000 distinct CDR3 sequences listed, about 10% were seen once. The material sequenced was CD8+ T cells sorted from PBMCs, taken 23 months after vaccination. The source of these receptors is a man aged 45 to 75 who received an inactivated influenza vaccine.

This clonotype was detected ten times or more. The rearrangement links TRBV4-2 to TRBJ2-7; tentatively, D is TRBD2 (6 bases). CDR3 length: 17 residues. The germline CDR1 and CDR2 sequences are LGHNA and YNFKEQ. The V and J ends lost 0 bases and 3 bases respectively, with 18 bases between them. The DNA for the CDR3 is TGTGCCAGCAGCCAAGATTCGGGGACTGTCGGCAACTACGAGCAGTACTTC. Its protein product is CASSQDSGTVGNYEQYF.

J is TRBJ2-7 and V is TRBV2, with D uncertain. V shed 2 bases and J shed 2 bases, with 4 bases lying between them. From germline, CDR1 is SNHLY and CDR2 FYNNEI. The CDR3 runs to 12 residues. The chain's CDR3 is CASSERPYEQYF. The CDR3 DNA sequence: TGTGCCAGCAGTGAACGCCCCTACGAGCAGTACTTC. Combining the CDR3 with reference TRBV2 and TRBJ2-7 gives the whole variable domain EPEVTQTPSHQVTQMGQEVILRCVPISNHLYFYWYRQILGQKVEFLVSFYNNEISEKSEIFDDQFSVERPDGSNFTLKIRSTKLEDSAMYFCASSERPYEQYFGPGTRLTVT.

This clonotype was seen only a few times. For the CDR3, the DNA is TGTGCCATCTTACCCCGGGACAGGCCCTACGAGCAGTACTTC. Residues: CAILPRDRPYEQYF. The rearrangement uses TRBV6-2 or TRBV6-3 and TRBJ2-7; 8 bases are shared with TRBD1. Per the germline V gene, CDR1 is MNHEY and CDR2 is SVGEGT. After removal of 10 bases from V and 2 bases from J, the junction contained 10 bases not matched to a gene. The CDR3 length is 14 residues.

The sample holds a few counts of this clonotype. This chain uses TRBV20-1 with TRBJ1-2, with D possibly being TRBD1 (6 bases). The CDR3 runs to 11 residues. V gave up 3 bases and J gave up 6 bases, with 8 bases separating them. The V gene's germline CDR1 is DFQATT and CDR2 SNEGSKA (reference sequence). The CDR3 loop reads CSARSGDGYTF. The CDR3 nucleotides read TGCAGTGCTAGGTCAGGGGATGGCTACACCTTC.

V is TRBV28 and J is TRBJ1-6; 7 positions match TRBD1. CDR3 length equals 14 residues. The ends lost 3 bases at V and 8 bases at J; junction bases unmatched: 4. Germline CDR1 reads MDHEN; CDR2 reads SYDVKM. CDR3 nucleotides: TGTGCCAGCAGTTTGACAGGGACTCATTCACCCCTCCACTTT. It codes for CASSLTGTHSPLHF.

In its sample, this clonotype was seen a few times. The chain joins TRBV4-3 to TRBJ2-5, with 7 bases aligning to TRBD2. The length of the CDR3 is 16 residues. Germline CDR1 reads LGHNA; CDR2 reads YSLEER. V was clipped by 0 bases and J by 1 base; unmatched bases: 5. CDR3 region: CASSQDRASGQETQYF. The CDR3 DNA reads as TGCGCCAGCAGCCAAGATCGGGCTAGCGGCCAAGAGACCCAGTACTTC.

The V gene is TRBV20-1, the J gene TRBJ2-1; D gene uncertain. This CDR3 contains 12 residues. Trimming removed 8 bases at V and 1 base at J, with 9 bases between. Germline V gives CDR1 DFQATT, CDR2 SNEGSKA (reference sequence). CDR3 sequence reads: CSTRFSYNEQFF. The CDR3 nucleotides read TGCAGTACACGGTTTTCCTACAATGAGCAGTTCTTC.

This clonotype has ten or more counts. This sequence joins TRBV12-3 or TRBV12-4 and TRBJ2-7; a weak D match, TRBD2 (6 bases). V shed 6 bases and J shed 6 bases, with 15 bases lying between them. CDR3 length: 13 residues. CDR3 sequence (DNA): TGTGCCAGCAGCCCCAAAAGCGGGCGCGAGCAGTACTTC. Protein sequence: CASSPKSGREQYF.

This clonotype appeared a few times. The V and J genes are TRBV27 and TRBJ2-7; maybe TRBD2 (5 bases). The CDR3 length is 14 residues. Trimming pared 4 bases from V and 5 bases from J, leaving 15 bases between. CDR1 and CDR2 (germline): MNHEY, SMNVEV (reference sequence). CDR3 in DNA: TGTGCCAGCAGTTCCTCCGGGATAGCCAACGAGCAGTACTTC. This gives the protein CASSSSGIANEQYF.